The sequence of this TCR beta chain was determined in a study of cytomegalovirus exposure and HLA in healthy donors. This CDR3 comprises 15 residues. Germline assignment: CDR1 SGHRS and CDR2 YFSETQ. Trimming took 3 bases from V and 7 from J; bases not matched to a gene: 9. Vbeta (60) and Jbeta (13) primers were used in the PCR. The method was immunoSEQ multiplex PCR; TCRdb's version includes in-frame clones alone and lacks a portion of them. Seen here are 93,000 or so clones, around 82% observed once, and the top ten hold approximately 10%. Sequenced material: PBMCs. V usage is TRBV5-1 and J usage is TRBJ2-2, with TRBD1 identical over 7 bases. This sequence was found in a woman aged 18-35 years in good health and CMV-seropositive. Written as DNA, the CDR3 is TGCGCCAGCAGCTCCCGCACCTACAGGGGCGGGGAGCTGTTTTTT. It encodes CASSSRTYRGGELFF.